Here is one TCR beta chain with its context. The target antigen is unknown. PCR primers comprised 60 Vbeta and 13 Jbeta primers. Profiling relied on immunoSEQ multiplex PCR, and the TCRdb table lists in-frame clones only, not all of them. The sample consists of 110,000 to 150,000 clones, roughly 73% of them appearing once. The sample belongs to a study of cytomegalovirus exposure and HLA in healthy donors. Germline CDR1 is SEHNR and CDR2 is FQNEAQ (reference sequence). The CDR3 totals 15 residues. V was trimmed by 8 bases and J by 4 bases, leaving 20 bases between them. Study results and limitations: Indistinguishable V segments such as TRBV6-2 and TRBV6-3 were excluded. Later analysis associated a missense DCLRE1C variant with TCR beta V- and J-gene trimming. When presence/absence was analysed, sequencing depth was taken to be roughly uniform across donors.

The TCR was taken from a middle-aged woman in good health and CMV-seronegative. The J gene is TRBJ1-2, the V gene TRBV7-9; no reliable D call. The sequenced sample consisted of PBMCs. The CDR3 nucleotides are TGTGCCAGCTTTCCCCTCTTACTGGTCCGCTATGGCTACACCTTC. This sequence encodes CASFPLLLVRYGYTF.